The T cell receptor (beta chain) described here comes from a study of T-cell memory formation after mild COVID-19. Study-wide context: Clusters of TCRs were largely donor specific. Study-level points and caveats: Among CD4+ contracting clones, most were CM and EM, and CD8+ ones EMRA. Several responding clones turned up in pre-infection memory, indicating that cross-reactive memory may have taken part.

Per germline, CDR1 SGHNT and CDR2 YYREEE (reference sequence). The CDR3 loop spans 17 amino acids. Trimming shortened V by 0 bases and J by 12 bases, and 25 bases separated the two germline ends. Only a few counts were recorded for this clonotype. Antigen unknown. TCRdb ran MiXCR on the 5' RACE reads and lists one entry per CDR3 protein. This sample has approximately 300,000 distinct CDR3 sequences, with less than 20% found just once. V is TRBV5-4 and J is TRBJ2-1; no clear D gene. Sequenced sample: PBMCs or a T cell subset sorted from them (not recorded which). The origin of this receptor is a man aged 18-30 years who had mild COVID-19 (a few samples of this study predate the infection). Cell type and time point are not known. The CDR3 coding sequence is TGTGCCAGCAGCTTGGCTGGTAGGGTAGAGTCTTCATCAGGGCAGTTCTTC. This sequence encodes CASSLAGRVESSSGQFF.